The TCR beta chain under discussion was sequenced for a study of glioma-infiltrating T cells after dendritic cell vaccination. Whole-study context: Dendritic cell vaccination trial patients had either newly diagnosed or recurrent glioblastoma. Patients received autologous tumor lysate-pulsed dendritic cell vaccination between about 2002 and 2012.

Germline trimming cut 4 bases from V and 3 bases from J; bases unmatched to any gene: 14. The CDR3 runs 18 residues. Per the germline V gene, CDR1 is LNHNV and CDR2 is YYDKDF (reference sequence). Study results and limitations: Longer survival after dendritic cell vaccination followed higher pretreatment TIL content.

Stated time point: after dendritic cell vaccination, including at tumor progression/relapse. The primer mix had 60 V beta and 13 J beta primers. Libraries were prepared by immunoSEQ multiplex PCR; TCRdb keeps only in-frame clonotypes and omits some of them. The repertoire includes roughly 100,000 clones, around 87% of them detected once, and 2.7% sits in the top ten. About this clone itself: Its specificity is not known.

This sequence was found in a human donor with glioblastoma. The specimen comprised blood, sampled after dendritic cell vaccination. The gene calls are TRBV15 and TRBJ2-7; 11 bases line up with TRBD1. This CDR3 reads CATSTNRGTGGDLYEQYF. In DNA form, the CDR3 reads TGTGCCACCAGCACCAACCGGGGGACAGGGGGTGACCTCTACGAGCAGTACTTC.